Listed here are 27 T cell receptor beta chains from one sample, sequenced in a study of blood T cell repertoires in COVID-19. The repertoire was sequenced with immunoSEQ multiplex PCR; TCRdb's copy has only in-frame clones and lacks some. Here the sample spans more than 100,000 clones, roughly 83% being singletons. Sequenced sample: peripheral blood. Every receptor here comes from a woman between 45 and 65 years old with acute or convalescent COVID-19.

The sample holds many counts of this clone. The CDR3 protein is CASSQVQGQGFNEQFF. In DNA, the CDR3 is TGCGCCAGCAGCCAAGTTCAAGGACAGGGGTTCAATGAGCAGTTCTTC. The chain couples TRBV4-1 to TRBJ2-1, with TRBD1 matching over 9 bases. The germline gives CDR1 MGHRA, CDR2 YSYEKL. Trimming removed 1 base from V and 6 bases from J; junction bases left unmatched: 7. The CDR3 is 16 amino acids.

The chain carries TRBV27 and TRBJ1-1; D might be TRBD1 (5 bases). Germline CDR1 reads MNHEY; CDR2 reads SMNVEV (reference sequence). Between the trimmed V and J ends, which lost 4 bases and 1 base, there was a span of 22 bases. This CDR3 is 18 amino acids long. CDR3 in amino acids: CASSSPVSSGIGNTEAFF. The CDR3 coding sequence is TGTGCCAGCAGTTCCCCCGTTTCGTCAGGGATTGGGAACACTGAAGCTTTCTTT.

This sequence joins TRBV6-1 and TRBJ2-7; 8 bases are a match to TRBD1. J gave up 5 bases and V 1 base, and 7 bases lay outside the gene matches. The CDR3 runs to 15 residues. The germline gives CDR1 MNHNS, CDR2 SASEGT. CDR3 nucleotide sequence: TGTGCCAGCAGTGAAGTGGAGACAGGGGCCAACGAGCAGTACTTC. Encoded protein: CASSEVETGANEQYF.

The gene calls are TRBV30 and TRBJ1-1, with D unclear. V was trimmed by 2 bases and J by 5 bases, leaving 12 bases between them. Germline V lookup: CDR1 GTSNPN, CDR2 SVGIG (reference sequence). This CDR3 is 13 amino acids long. CDR3 nucleotide sequence: TGTGCCTGGAGTCCACCAGGTAAAACTGAAGCTTTCTTT. Encoded protein: CAWSPPGKTEAFF.

The rearrangement joins TRBV19 to TRBJ1-5; 12 bases align to TRBD1. Germline trimming cut 9 bases from V and 3 bases from J; bases unmatched to any gene: 9. The CDR3 loop spans 16 amino acids. Per the germline V gene, CDR1 is LNHDA and CDR2 is SQIVND (reference sequence). The CDR3 spells CASRRGQGALNQPQHF. In nucleotides, the CDR3 is TGTGCCAGCCGTAGGGGACAGGGGGCTCTCAATCAGCCCCAGCATTTT.

This chain links TRBV6-5 with TRBJ1-5; D is possibly TRBD1 (5 bases). Germline lookup yields CDR1 MNHEY and CDR2 SVGAGI. V lost 6 bases, J lost 0 bases, and 6 bases lay in between. The CDR3 covers 13 residues. CDR3 nucleotide sequence: TGTGCCAGCAGGGACATTAGCAATCAGCCCCAGCATTTT. Its translation: CASRDISNQPQHF.

A remark on this clone: The limits of the CDR3 on the DNA are not certain, so only TCRdb's listed CDR3 is given. V and J are TRBV24-1 and TRBJ2-3; whether TRBD2, the table's D call, matches the DNA was not checked. The CDR3 numbers 14 amino acids, ends counted. Germline V gene data show CDR1 as KGHDR and CDR2 as SFDVKD. CDR3 residues: CASSSGFRTDTQYF.

This clone has just a few counts. This sample also contains other DNA sequences that code for the same CDR3. This chain connects TRBV10-1 to TRBJ1-1; 8 bases line up with TRBD1. Germline lookup yields CDR1 WNHNN and CDR2 SYGVQD (reference sequence). The CDR3 totals 13 residues. Germline trimming cut 3 bases from V and 4 bases from J; bases unmatched to any gene: 1. DNA of the CDR3: TGCGCCAGCAGTGAAACAGGGGGCACTGAAGCTTTCTTT. This encodes CASSETGGTEAFF.

This chain links TRBV9 with TRBJ2-1, with D possibly being TRBD1 (5 bases). Trimming shortened V by 4 bases and J by 7 bases, and 21 bases separated the two germline ends. This CDR3 contains 16 residues. Germline V CDR1 and CDR2: SGDLS, YYNGEE. The CDR3 DNA is TGTGCCAGCAGCACTGGGCCTAGGGGTTATGTGAATGAGCAGTTCTTC. Residues: CASSTGPRGYVNEQFF.

CDR3 sequence reads: CASSTQGLALLTEAFF. The CDR3 DNA reads TGTGCCAGTAGTACACAGGGATTGGCTCTCCTCACTGAAGCTTTCTTT. The chain employs TRBV19 and TRBJ1-1; weak D call: TRBD1 (6 bases). V lost 4 bases to trimming and J lost 4 bases, with 19 bases between them. The CDR3 consists of 16 residues. Germline CDR1 and CDR2: LNHDA and SQIVND (reference sequence). Complete variable domain (other parts from reference TRBV19 and TRBJ1-1): DGGITQSPKYLFRKEGQNVTLSCEQNLNHDAMYWYRQDPGQGLRLIYYSQIVNDFQKGDIAEGYSVSREKKESFPLTVTSAQKNPTAFYLCASSTQGLALLTEAFFGQGTRLTVV.

A single count supports this clone. The chain links TRBV10-3 to TRBJ2-1; a weak D match, TRBD1 (6 bases). Germline CDR1 is ENHRY and CDR2 is SYGVKD. V was trimmed by 7 bases and J by 5 bases, leaving 15 bases between them. There are 14 residues in the CDR3. CDR3 sequence (DNA): TGTGCCATCAAGTCACAGGGAGATGACAATGAGCAGTTCTTC. Encoded protein: CAIKSQGDDNEQFF.

In this sample, this clone turned up a few times. The chain joins TRBV10-1 to TRBJ2-2; possible D gene TRBD2, 5 bases. There are 14 residues in the CDR3. With 6 bases removed from V and 5 bases from J, the gap between germline ends came to 13 bases. Per germline, CDR1 WNHNN and CDR2 SYGVQD (reference sequence). Here the CDR3 DNA reads TGCGCCAGCAGATCTGATCCGGGAACCGGGGAGCTGTTTTTT. As protein: CASRSDPGTGELFF.

This clone was detected only once. The J gene is TRBJ1-5, the V gene TRBV5-1; D gene unclear. Trimming took 0 bases from V and 6 from J, leaving 7 bases between them. This CDR3 is 13 amino acids long. Germline CDR1 and CDR2: SGHRS and YFSETQ. CDR3 region: CASSLEPGQPQHF. The DNA of the CDR3 is TGCGCCAGCAGCTTGGAACCGGGTCAGCCCCAGCATTTT.

Only a few counts were recorded for this clone. The V call is TRBV2, the J call TRBJ1-2; weak D call: TRBD1 (5 bases). The V gene lost 3 bases and the J gene lost 2 bases, with 10 bases spanning the gap. The CDR3 runs to 14 residues. CDR1 is SNHLY, CDR2 FYNNEI, per germline. The CDR3 DNA sequence: TGTGCCAGCAGTGAGGTGGCAGGGAACTATGGCTACACCTTC. It codes for CASSEVAGNYGYTF. Variable domain in full (rest from reference TRBV2 and TRBJ1-2): EPEVTQTPSHQVTQMGQEVILRCVPISNHLYFYWYRQILGQKVEFLVSFYNNEISEKSEIFDDQFSVERPDGSNFTLKIRSTKLEDSAMYFCASSEVAGNYGYTFGSGTRLTVV.

The rearrangement links TRBV27 to TRBJ2-7; TRBD2 agrees at 11 bases. Per the germline V gene, CDR1 is MNHEY and CDR2 is SMNVEV (reference sequence). V was pared by 8 bases and J by 3 bases, with 3 bases of the junction left unmatched. This CDR3 contains 13 residues. The CDR3 DNA is TGTGCCAGCTCTAGCGGGGGGATCTACGAGCAGTACTTC. Its translation: CASSSGGIYEQYF.

The chain links TRBV29-1 to TRBJ1-1, with 7 bases lining up with TRBD1. Trimming removed 7 bases from V and 4 bases from J; junction bases left unmatched: 6. In germline, CDR1 is SQVTM, CDR2 ANQGSEA. This CDR3 has 12 amino acids. In DNA, the CDR3 is TGCAGCGCCAACAGGGGAGTCACTGAAGCTTTCTTT. The encoded protein is CSANRGVTEAFF.

The table lists this clone with a count of one. This chain uses TRBV16 with TRBJ2-1; D is unresolved. The germline CDR1 and CDR2 sequences are KGHSY and FQNENV. Trimming removed 5 bases from V and 5 bases from J, with 16 bases in between. The CDR3 covers 15 residues. The CDR3 spells CASSNVESRHNEQFF. In DNA, the CDR3 is TGTGCCAGCAGCAACGTCGAGAGTCGTCACAATGAGCAGTTCTTC.

The CDR3 sequence: CASSQVTGGAEAFF. In DNA, the CDR3 is TGTGCCAGCAGCCAAGTAACAGGGGGAGCTGAAGCTTTCTTT. This chain joins TRBV14 and TRBJ1-1; 8 nucleotides line up with TRBD1. Germline lookup yields CDR1 SGHDN and CDR2 FVKESK. The length of the CDR3 is 14 residues. V gave up 1 base and J gave up 6 bases; unmatched junction bases: 4.

The CDR3 DNA follows: TGTGCCAGTAGACAGGGCCTAACGGACACCGGGGAGCTGTTTTTT. It yields the protein CASRQGLTDTGELFF. This rearrangement joins TRBV6-5 to TRBJ2-2; 7 bases match TRBD1. V dropped 9 bases and J dropped 3; count of bases not matched to a gene: 10. Germline CDR1 is MNHEY and CDR2 is SVGAGI. CDR3 length: 15 residues.

The chain uses TRBV6-2 or TRBV6-3 and TRBJ2-1, with D possibly TRBD2 on 9 matching bases. CDR1 and CDR2 from the germline V gene are MNHEY and SVGEGT. Trimming removed 0 bases at V and 8 bases at J, with 26 bases between. The CDR3 sequence is 19 residues long. CDR3 sequence (DNA): TGTGCCAGCAGTTACTCGCGGACAGGGTCGGCGGGGGGGGCTTATGAGCAGTTCTTC. It encodes CASSYSRTGSAGGAYEQFF.

The genes are TRBV10-2 and TRBJ2-1; 10 nucleotides line up with TRBD2. Trimming cost V 10 bases and J 5 bases; bases outside gene matches: 8. This CDR3 spans 14 amino acids. The germline CDR1 and CDR2 sequences are WSHSY and SAAADI. The DNA of the CDR3 is TGCGCCAAAGGTAGCGGGGGGATCAACAATGAGCAGTTCTTC. This codes for CAKGSGGINNEQFF.

The chain is built from TRBV6-5 and TRBJ1-1; no definite D call. V gave up 8 bases and J gave up 2 bases, with 9 bases separating them. The germline V gene encodes CDR1 MNHEY and CDR2 SVGAGI. This CDR3 region has 12 residues. In DNA, the CDR3 is TGTGCCAGCGACATCATTAACACTGAAGCTTTCTTT. Translating it yields CASDIINTEAFF.

The chain carries TRBV5-1 and TRBJ2-6, with TRBD2 as a possible D gene (6 bases). V lost 1 base to trimming and J lost 3 bases, with 11 bases between them. CDR1 is SGHRS and CDR2 is YFSETQ in the germline V gene. This CDR3 comprises 16 residues. This CDR3 is CASSLWEAGGANVLTF. The CDR3, as DNA: TGCGCCAGCAGCTTGTGGGAGGCTGGTGGGGCCAACGTCCTGACTTTC. Supplemented by reference TRBV5-1 and TRBJ2-6, the full variable domain reads KAGVTQTPRYLIKTRGQQVTLSCSPISGHRSVSWYQQTPGQGLQFLFEYFSETQRNKGNFPGRFSGRQFSNSRSEMNVSTLELGDSALYLCASSLWEAGGANVLTFGAGSRLTVL.

This chain connects TRBV6-5 to TRBJ2-3, with a possible D match to TRBD1 (5 bases). The CDR3 covers 14 residues. Trimming left V 6 bases short and J 7 bases short, with 17 bases between. CDR1 and CDR2 (germline): MNHEY, SVGAGI. CDR3 nucleotide sequence: TGTGCCAGCAGCCACCTCAGGGCTCCTTATACGCAGTATTTT. Encoded protein: CASSHLRAPYTQYF.

The chain employs TRBV3-1 (or the pseudogene TRBV3-2) and TRBJ1-1; the match to TRBD1 covers 7 bases. This CDR3 comprises 11 residues. Looked up from germline, CDR1 is LGHDT and CDR2 is YNNKEL (reference sequence). J gave up 6 bases and V 9 bases, and 4 bases lay outside the gene matches. CDR3 in DNA: TGTGCCAGTCAGGGGGTGGCTGAAGCTTTCTTT. This encodes CASQGVAEAFF.

CDR3 DNA: TGTGCCAGCAGGAACTCGGACAGGGTTAACACCGGGGAGCTGTTTTTT. It encodes CASRNSDRVNTGELFF. This sequence joins TRBV11-2 and TRBJ2-2, with TRBD1 matching 8 bases. V was pared by 6 bases and J by 2 bases, with 8 bases of the junction left unmatched. This CDR3 spans 16 amino acids. CDR1 and CDR2 (germline): SGHAT, FQNNGV. The full variable domain, in which reference TRBV11-2 and TRBJ2-2 provide the parts outside the CDR3, is EAGVAQSPRYKIIEKRQSVAFWCNPISGHATLYWYQQILGQGPKLLIQFQNNGVVDDSQLPKDRFSAERLKGVDSTLKIQPAKLEDSAVYLCASRNSDRVNTGELFFGEGSRLTVL.

This sequence joins TRBV29-1 and TRBJ1-1; D ambiguous. Trimming took off 4 bases at V and 1 base at J, with 10 bases between the two ends. The germline gives CDR1 SQVTM, CDR2 ANQGSEA. The CDR3 extends over 13 amino acids. This CDR3 reads CSVVGMGNTEAFF. CDR3 DNA sequence: TGCAGCGTTGTGGGCATGGGGAACACTGAAGCTTTCTTT.